Here is one TCR beta chain with its context. Its matching antigen is unknown. The data were taken from a study of T cell responses to AZD1222 COVID-19 vaccine. Study outcomes and limitations: Donors skewed white British and female; clonal diversity was possibly underestimated. Repertoires were obtained only post-peak T cell response.

Germline values: CDR1 KGHSH, CDR2 LQKENI. The CDR3 runs 15 residues. J gave up 4 bases and V 1 base, and 4 bases lay outside the gene matches. TCRdb's table, derived via immunoSEQ multiplex PCR, lists solely in-frame clones and lacks some. The top ten clones hold around 1.5% of a sample with approximately 150,000 clones, approximately 90% of them seen once. Pooling of second doses given at about 4 or about 12 weeks was done. This TCR derives from an adult who received the AZD1222 COVID-19 vaccine. The chain employs TRBV18 and TRBJ1-1; 9 nucleotides line up with TRBD1. Source: peripheral blood, taken 28 days after the second AZD1222 dose. The chain's CDR3 is CASSPLGTGFTEAFF. In DNA form, the CDR3 reads TGTGCCAGCTCACCACTAGGGACAGGGTTCACTGAAGCTTTCTTT.